The 10 T cell receptor beta chains below all came from one sample that was sequenced in a study of control samples from healthy donors and cancer patients. Using immunoSEQ multiplex PCR, the repertoire was profiled, and TCRdb retains in-frame clones only, with some absent. The table shows some 120,000 clones, with 85% to 95% occurring only once. The sequenced sample consisted of PBMCs. These TCRs come from a man older than 75 with head and neck cancer.

The chain combines TRBV7-9 with TRBJ2-1; tentative D call: TRBD2 (6 bases). Trimming took off 3 bases at V and 9 bases at J, with 12 bases between the two ends. Germline loops: CDR1 SEHNR, CDR2 FQNEAQ (reference sequence). The CDR3 has 13 amino acids. CDR3 coding DNA: TGTGCCAGCAGCTTTTCTAGCGCTAGTGAGCAGTTCTTC. As protein: CASSFSSASEQFF.

The chain employs TRBV7-2 and TRBJ2-3; no clear D. Germline CDR1 SGHTA, CDR2 FQGNSA. Between the trimmed V and J ends, which lost 3 bases and 1 base, there was a span of 11 bases. The CDR3 runs to 15 residues. The CDR3 region has the DNA TGTGCCAGCAGCTTCCCCAGCTGGGGCACAGATACGCAGTATTTT. This sequence encodes CASSFPSWGTDTQYF.

This chain uses TRBV5-1 with TRBJ1-1, with D possibly matching TRBD1 (5 bases). Trimming took 4 bases from V and 1 from J, leaving 8 bases between them. The CDR3 consists of 13 residues. Germline V gene sequence: CDR1 SGHRS, CDR2 YFSETQ. The CDR3 coding sequence is TGCGCCAGCAGCCACGGACAGAACACTGAAGCTTTCTTT. Its translation is CASSHGQNTEAFF.

This chain joins TRBV29-1 and TRBJ1-1; D gene unclear. Germline V gene sequence: CDR1 SQVTM, CDR2 ANQGSEA. V was pared by 6 bases and J by 6 bases, with 20 bases between. This CDR3 is built from 14 residues. CDR3 amino acids: CSVVDRNDLAEAFF. The DNA for the CDR3 is TGCAGCGTCGTAGACCGAAATGATTTGGCTGAAGCTTTCTTT.

This clone was counted ten times or more. This rearrangement joins TRBV18 to TRBJ2-3; no firm D call. Looked up from germline, CDR1 is KGHSH and CDR2 is LQKENI. V gave up 2 bases and J gave up 6 bases, with 12 bases separating them. The CDR3 loop spans 14 amino acids. The CDR3 region is CASSPIPGGDTQYF. CDR3 nucleotide sequence: TGTGCCAGCTCACCAATACCCGGTGGGGATACGCAGTATTTT.

This chain connects TRBV6-2 or TRBV6-3 to TRBJ2-1; the match to TRBD2 covers 9 bases. CDR3 length: 14 residues. The junction had 7 bases not matched to a gene; V was cut back by 6 bases and J by 7 bases. Germline assignment: CDR1 MNHEY and CDR2 SVGEGT. The DNA of the CDR3 is TGTGCCAGCAGACCTAGCGGGAACCTAAATGAGCAGTTCTTC. The encoded protein is CASRPSGNLNEQFF.

The chain recombines TRBV6-5 with TRBJ2-7, with TRBD1 matching 8 bases. In germline, CDR1 is MNHEY, CDR2 SVGAGI. V shed 0 bases, J shed 2 bases, and the junction held 6 bases outside the gene matches. The CDR3 covers 16 residues. In DNA, the CDR3 is TGTGCCAGCAGTTACTCAGAGGACAGGGCGCCCTACGAGCAGTACTTC. Its protein is CASSYSEDRAPYEQYF.

The CDR3, as DNA: TGTGCCAGCAGGCCGACAGGGGGGGGGACCTACGAGCAGTACTTC. This gives the protein CASRPTGGGTYEQYF. V gene TRBV6-5 combines with J gene TRBJ2-7; 9 positions match TRBD1. V was clipped by 6 bases and J by 2 bases; unmatched bases: 8. The germline V gene has CDR1 MNHEY and CDR2 SVGAGI. The length of the CDR3 is 15 residues.

The chain links TRBV27 to TRBJ2-3, with D maybe TRBD1 (6 bases). Trimming took 5 bases from V and 4 from J, leaving 10 bases between them. This CDR3 comprises 13 residues. CDR1 is MNHEY and CDR2 is SMNVEV in the germline V gene (reference sequence). CDR3 in amino acids: CASSPYRADTQYF. CDR3 bases: TGTGCCAGCAGTCCATACAGGGCAGATACGCAGTATTTT.

The chain is built from TRBV5-5 and TRBJ2-3; D not resolved. Per the germline V gene, CDR1 is SGHKS and CDR2 is YYEKEE (reference sequence). V was clipped by 4 bases and J by 3 bases, with 12 bases between them. This CDR3 has 14 amino acids. CDR3 in DNA: TGTGCCAGCAGCCCGGAAAGGGCAACAGATACGCAGTATTTT. The encoded protein is CASSPERATDTQYF.